This T cell receptor (beta chain) was captured by sequencing in a study of blood T cell repertoires in COVID-19. Sequencing used immunoSEQ multiplex PCR; TCRdb keeps in-frame clones, though not all of them. The sample shows fewer than 250,000 clones, about 90% of them seen only once. The CDR3 contains 12 residues. Germline V gene sequence: CDR1 SNHLY, CDR2 FYNNEI. Trimming cost V 7 bases and J 3 bases, with 7 bases left between them. Cohort assignment relied on participant-reported clinical history. The receptor was isolated from a young man who had been exposed to COVID-19. This rearrangement joins TRBV2 to TRBJ2-1; possible D gene TRBD2, 5 bases. Material for sequencing was PBMCs or T cells enriched from blood (not recorded which). CDR3 sequence: CASIRDYNEQFF. CDR3 DNA sequence: TGTGCCAGCATTCGGGACTACAATGAGCAGTTCTTC.